The sequence of this T cell receptor (beta chain) was determined in a study of glioma-infiltrating T cells after dendritic cell vaccination. Study-level background: At biweekly intervals, patients got three intradermal dendritic cell vaccine injections.

As to time point: after dendritic cell vaccination, including at tumor progression/relapse. No glioblastoma patient carried an isocitrate dehydrogenase mutation. Input was approximately 2.1 ug genomic DNA, or all available if less. Clones were sequenced by immunoSEQ multiplex PCR, and TCRdb holds only the in-frame ones, with some missing. The sample contains some 46,000 clones, 89% of which appear only once. The receptor was derived from a human donor with glioblastoma. The sequenced sample was blood, obtained after dendritic cell vaccination.

The CDR3: CSVEFRVPETQYF. The DNA of the CDR3 is TGCAGCGTTGAGTTCCGGGTCCCAGAGACCCAGTACTTC. This sequence joins TRBV29-1 and TRBJ2-5; D ambiguous. The CDR3 loop spans 13 amino acids. V lost 3 bases, J lost 4 bases, and 12 bases lay in between. Germline values: CDR1 SQVTM, CDR2 ANQGSEA. The variable domain in full, with the rest retrieved from reference TRBV29-1 and TRBJ2-5, is SAVISQKPSRDICQRGTSLTIQCQVDSQVTMMFWYRQQPGQSLTLIATANQGSEATYESGFVIDKFPISRPNLTFSTLTVSNMSPEDSSIYLCSVEFRVPETQYFGPGTRLLVL.